The entry that follows covers one T cell receptor beta chain sequence. As yet, its antigen is unknown. PBMCs, at least 6 million per sample, were isolated. Sample-barcoded 5' priming and a J-beta primer mix drove a second PCR of about 6 to 12 cycles. Each cDNA was tagged by a template-switch adaptor containing 12 random nucleotides. The study obtained at least 2.5 million CDR3-containing paired-end reads from every sample. TCRdb redid the calling of the 5' RACE reads with MiXCR, one entry per CDR3 protein. The repertoire holds hundreds of thousands of distinct CDR3 sequences, with roughly 56% as singletons. This sample was included in a study of blood T cells in healthy people across ages. Findings of the study overall: Samples with more naive T cells showed higher observed beta diversity.

This clonotype was sampled from a man aged 35-49 years in good health. Sequences were obtained from blood.

CDR3 region: CASSPGGGNTEAFF. The DNA of the CDR3 is TGTGCCAGCAGCCCTGGGGGTGGGAACACTGAAGCTTTCTTT. The V gene is TRBV27, the J gene TRBJ1-1; weak D call: TRBD1 (5 bases). The V end lost 6 bases, the J end lost 1 base, and 12 bases lay between the germline ends. The V gene's germline CDR1 is MNHEY and CDR2 SMNVEV (reference sequence). This CDR3 contains 14 residues.